These 2 T cell receptor beta chains came from one sample sequenced in a study of T-cell reconstitution after alpha-beta-depleted transplantation in children. During its preparation, the TCRbeta library received unique molecular identifiers. TCRdb fed the PCR reads into MiXCR, producing one record per CDR3 protein. The sample lists hundreds of thousands of distinct CDR3 sequences; roughly 13% were seen once. Sequencing used PBMCs, obtained before TCRalphabeta/CD19-depleted stem cell transplant. These receptors were taken from a girl aged 2 to 9 with congenital amegakaryocytic thrombocytopenia, due to receive a stem cell transplant.

About this clonotype: A single base separates this from a much larger clone, so it may be a read error. This chain connects TRBV29-1 to TRBJ2-1, with TRBD2 matching 15 bases. The CDR3 has 17 residues. Per germline, CDR1 SQVTM and CDR2 ANQGSEA. CDR3 protein: CSVEERTSGRAINEQLF. In DNA, the CDR3 is TGCAGCGTTGAAGAAAGGACTAGCGGGAGGGCAATTAATGAGCAGCTCTTC.

This chain connects TRBV6-5 to TRBJ1-1; D is perhaps TRBD1 (5 bases). The germline V gene has CDR1 MNHEY and CDR2 SVGAGI. The CDR3 runs 14 residues. V was clipped by 5 bases and J by 4 bases, with 14 bases between them. The CDR3 region has the DNA TGTGCCAGCAGTCACGATCTTGGGACCACTGAAGCTTTCTTT. Its translation is CASSHDLGTTEAFF.